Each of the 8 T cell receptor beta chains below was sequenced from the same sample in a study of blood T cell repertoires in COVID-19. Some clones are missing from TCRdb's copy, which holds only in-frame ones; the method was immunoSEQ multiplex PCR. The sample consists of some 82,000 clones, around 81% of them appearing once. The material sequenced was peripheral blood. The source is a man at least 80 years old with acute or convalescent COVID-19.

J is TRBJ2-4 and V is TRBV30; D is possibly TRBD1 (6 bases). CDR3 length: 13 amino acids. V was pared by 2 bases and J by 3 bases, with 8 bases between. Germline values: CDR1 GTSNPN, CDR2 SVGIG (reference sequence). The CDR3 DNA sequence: TGTGCCTGGAGTCGGGACATCAAAAACATTCAGTACTTC. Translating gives CAWSRDIKNIQYF.

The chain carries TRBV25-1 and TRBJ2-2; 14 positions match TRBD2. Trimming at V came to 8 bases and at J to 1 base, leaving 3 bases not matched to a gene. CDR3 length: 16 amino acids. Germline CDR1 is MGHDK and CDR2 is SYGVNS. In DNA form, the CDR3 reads TGTGCCAGCTTCGGACTAGCGGGAGGGAACACCGGGGAGCTGTTTTTT. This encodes CASFGLAGGNTGELFF.

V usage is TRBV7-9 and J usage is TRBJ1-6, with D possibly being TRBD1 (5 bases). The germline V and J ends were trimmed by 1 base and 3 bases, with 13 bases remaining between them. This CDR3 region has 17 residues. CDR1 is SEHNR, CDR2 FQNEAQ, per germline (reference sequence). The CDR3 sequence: CASSLEQQDGYNSPLHF. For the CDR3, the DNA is TGTGCCAGCAGCTTAGAACAACAGGATGGCTATAATTCACCCCTCCACTTT.

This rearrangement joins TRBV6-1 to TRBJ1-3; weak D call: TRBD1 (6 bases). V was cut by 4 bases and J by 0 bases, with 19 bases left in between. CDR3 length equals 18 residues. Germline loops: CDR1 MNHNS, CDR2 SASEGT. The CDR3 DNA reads TGTGCCAGCAGTGGGACAGCGATCCGTCGCCGCTCTGGAAACACCATATATTTT. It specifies CASSGTAIRRRSGNTIYF.

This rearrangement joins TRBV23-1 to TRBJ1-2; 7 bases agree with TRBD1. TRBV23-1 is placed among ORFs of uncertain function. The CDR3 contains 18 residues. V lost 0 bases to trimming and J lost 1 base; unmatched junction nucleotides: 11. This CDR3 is CASSQSGTESYYNYGYTF. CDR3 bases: TGCGCCAGCAGTCAATCAGGGACAGAAAGCTACTATAACTATGGCTACACCTTC.

The DNA for the CDR3 is TGCGCCAGCAGCATAGGGACAGGTTATAATGAAAAACTGTTTTTT. Translation: CASSIGTGYNEKLFF. This chain connects TRBV5-1 to TRBJ1-4, with TRBD1 matching over 8 bases. The CDR3 length is 15 residues. V trimming: 4 bases; J trimming: 4 bases; junction bases outside the gene matches: 6. CDR1 is SGHRS, CDR2 YFSETQ, per germline.

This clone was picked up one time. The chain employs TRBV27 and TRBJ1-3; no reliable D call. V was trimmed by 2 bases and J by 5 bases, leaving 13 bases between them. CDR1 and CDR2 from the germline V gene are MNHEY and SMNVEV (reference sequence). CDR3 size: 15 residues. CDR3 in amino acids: CASSLTGYGRNTIYF. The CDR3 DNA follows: TGTGCCAGCAGTTTAACGGGTTATGGTCGAAACACCATATATTTT.

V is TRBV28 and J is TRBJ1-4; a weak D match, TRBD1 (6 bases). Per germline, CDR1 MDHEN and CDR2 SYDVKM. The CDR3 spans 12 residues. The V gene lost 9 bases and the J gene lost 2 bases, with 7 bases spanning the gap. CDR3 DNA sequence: TGTGCCAGTACAGGGACTAATGAAAAACTGTTTTTT. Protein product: CASTGTNEKLFF. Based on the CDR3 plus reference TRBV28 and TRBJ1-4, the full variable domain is DVKVTQSSRYLVKRTGEKVFLECVQDMDHENMFWYRQDPGLGLRLIYFSYDVKMKEKGDIPEGYSVSREKKERFSLILESASTNQTSMYLCASTGTNEKLFFGSGTQLSVL.